These 29 T cell receptor beta chains came from one sample sequenced in a study of CD8+ T cells in alopecia areata. Sequencing used cDNA as its template, made by extracting RNA and reverse transcribing it. TCRdb's copy holds only in-frame clones and misses some; the assay was immunoSEQ multiplex PCR. The repertoire holds about 130,000 clones, with about 49% as singletons. The sequences come from CD8+ T cells sorted from blood, collected at week 0. The receptors stem from a human donor with alopecia areata.

The chain is built from TRBV30 and TRBJ2-1; 7 positions match TRBD1. The CDR3 sequence is 13 residues long. In germline, CDR1 is GTSNPN, CDR2 SVGIG (reference sequence). Germline trimming cut 6 bases from V and 5 bases from J; bases unmatched to any gene: 7. CDR3 sequence (DNA): TGTGCCTGTGACAGGGAAGGCAACAATGAGCAGTTCTTC. Its protein product is CACDREGNNEQFF.

This clone has more than one count but fewer than ten. The CDR3 sequence: CASSWGTDEQFF. The CDR3 DNA reads as TGTGCCAGCAGCTGGGGGACCGATGAGCAGTTCTTC. The rearrangement uses TRBV7-9 and TRBJ2-1, with D perhaps matching TRBD1 or TRBD2 (5 bases each). V shed 4 bases and J shed 8 bases, with 9 bases lying between them. The germline gives CDR1 SEHNR, CDR2 FQNEAQ (reference sequence). The CDR3 is 12 amino acids.

This clone occurred a few times. This chain connects TRBV29-1 to TRBJ2-7; D is uncertain. V lost 7 bases to trimming and J lost 4 bases, with 11 bases between them. The CDR3 is 11 residues long. Germline-derived CDR1 and CDR2 are SQVTM and ANQGSEA. The CDR3 sequence: CSAQVGYEQYF. CDR3 nucleotides: TGCAGCGCCCAGGTGGGTTACGAGCAGTACTTC.

This clone was counted many times. The rearrangement uses TRBV6-4 and TRBJ2-3, with a weak D call TRBD1 (5 bases). Germline loops: CDR1 MRHNA, CDR2 SNTAGT. Trimming pared 0 bases from V and 1 base from J, leaving 5 bases between. CDR3 size: 14 residues. CDR3 nucleotides: TGTGCCAGCAGTGACTCGACAGGCACAGATACGCAGTATTTT. Translating gives CASSDSTGTDTQYF.

The rearrangement joins TRBV29-1 to TRBJ1-1; D remains ambiguous. This CDR3 is 10 amino acids long. The V and J ends lost 3 bases and 7 bases respectively, with 6 bases between them. Germline V gene data show CDR1 as SQVTM and CDR2 as ANQGSEA. The DNA for the CDR3 is TGCAGCGTTGATGTAGGTGAAGCTTTCTTT. Its protein product is CSVDVGEAFF.

The V gene is TRBV15, the J gene TRBJ2-3; 8 bases fit TRBD2. With 5 bases clipped from V and 1 base from J, the junction kept 5 bases outside the gene matches. This CDR3 region has 15 residues. Germline-derived CDR1 and CDR2 are LNHNV and YYDKDF (reference sequence). The CDR3: CATSPGGARTDTQYF. The CDR3 nucleotides are TGTGCCACCAGCCCGGGAGGGGCCCGCACAGATACGCAGTATTTT.

This clone occurred a few times. CDR3 region: CASSQGTVYEQYF. CDR3 sequence (DNA): TGTGCCAGCTCCCAAGGGACAGTATACGAGCAGTACTTC. The rearrangement joins TRBV27 to TRBJ2-7; 7 nucleotides align to TRBD1. CDR3 size: 13 residues. Trimming took 8 bases from V and 4 from J; bases not matched to a gene: 8. CDR1 MNHEY and CDR2 SMNVEV come from the germline V gene (reference sequence).

This chain links TRBV20-1 with TRBJ1-1; no clear D. Trimming removed 7 bases from V and 0 bases from J, with 6 bases in between. The CDR3 consists of 11 residues. Germline lookup yields CDR1 DFQATT and CDR2 SNEGSKA (reference sequence). CDR3 sequence reads: CSDQLNTEAFF. CDR3 in DNA: TGCAGTGACCAACTGAACACTGAAGCTTTCTTT.

The chain is built from TRBV27 and TRBJ2-1, with a possible D match to TRBD2 (5 bases). This CDR3 is 13 amino acids long. V was trimmed by 4 bases and J by 8 bases, leaving 12 bases between them. The germline V gene has CDR1 MNHEY and CDR2 SMNVEV (reference sequence). CDR3 bases: TGTGCCAGCAGTTCAGCGGTTATGGATGAGCAGTTCTTC. It specifies CASSSAVMDEQFF.

The chain combines TRBV30 with TRBJ2-7; either TRBD1 or TRBD2 may supply D (6 bases each). Germline CDR1 reads GTSNPN; CDR2 reads SVGIG (reference sequence). Trimming stripped 2 bases from V and 0 bases from J, with 11 bases between. The length of the CDR3 is 14 residues. In nucleotides, the CDR3 is TGTGCCTGGAGTTCGGGGGCGAGCTCCTACGAGCAGTACTTC. It yields the protein CAWSSGASSYEQYF.

Only a few counts were recorded for this clone. Written as DNA, the CDR3 is TGTGCCAGCAGTTTAGTGGGTGAGCAGTTCTTC. Translated: CASSLVGEQFF. The V call is TRBV27, the J call TRBJ2-1, with D uncertain. Germline CDR1 and CDR2: MNHEY and SMNVEV (reference sequence). The V and J ends lost 2 bases and 9 bases respectively, with 5 bases between them. This CDR3 comprises 11 residues.

The chain carries TRBV2 and TRBJ1-1; D is perhaps TRBD1 (6 bases). This CDR3 contains 17 residues. The V gene lost 1 base and the J gene lost 3 bases, with 18 bases spanning the gap. CDR1 and CDR2 (germline): SNHLY, FYNNEI. CDR3 DNA sequence: TGTGCCAGCAGTGAAGGGCTCCTAGGGGGGACTGACACTGAAGCTTTCTTT. Its translation: CASSEGLLGGTDTEAFF.

The chain carries TRBV5-4 and TRBJ2-7; 9 bases are a match to TRBD1. The germline V gene has CDR1 SGHNT and CDR2 YYREEE (reference sequence). Trimming took 4 bases from V and 2 from J; bases not matched to a gene: 7. The CDR3 loop spans 15 amino acids. CDR3: CASSGRDRETYEQYF. The CDR3 coding sequence is TGTGCCAGCAGCGGCCGGGACAGGGAGACCTACGAGCAGTACTTC.

This clone showed up just a few times. V and J are TRBV4-3 and TRBJ2-1, with 9 nucleotides matching TRBD2. The CDR3 covers 18 residues. V was pared by 1 base and J by 4 bases, with 11 bases of the junction left unmatched. CDR1 is LGHNA and CDR2 is YSLEER in the germline V gene. In DNA form, the CDR3 reads TGCGCCAGCAGCCAAGTTCTGGCTAGCGGGGCACCGTACAATGAGCAGTTCTTC. Translated: CASSQVLASGAPYNEQFF.

This clone was observed a few times. V and J are TRBV11-1 and TRBJ1-1; D is undetermined. Trimming removed 4 bases at V and 3 bases at J, with 3 bases between. Germline loops: CDR1 SGHAT, CDR2 FQDESV (reference sequence). The CDR3 length is 11 residues. Written as DNA, the CDR3 is TGTGCCAGCAGCTCGGACACTGAAGCTTTCTTT. Encoded protein: CASSSDTEAFF.

The table lists this clone with a few counts. V gene TRBV5-6 combines with J gene TRBJ2-7; D might be TRBD1 (6 bases). The CDR3 is made up of 14 amino acids. Per the germline V gene, CDR1 is SGHDT and CDR2 is YYEEEE. Trimming took 2 bases from V and 0 from J, leaving 9 bases between them. The CDR3 region has the DNA TGTGCCAGCAGCTTCCGGGACAACTCCTACGAGCAGTACTTC. Amino acid sequence: CASSFRDNSYEQYF.

This clone occurred a few times. The rearrangement uses TRBV7-9 and TRBJ1-1; unclear D gene. With 0 bases removed from V and 7 bases from J, the gap between germline ends came to 9 bases. Germline assignment: CDR1 SEHNR and CDR2 FQNEAQ (reference sequence). The CDR3 is made up of 13 amino acids. The CDR3 spells CASSLASRLEAFF. DNA for the CDR3: TGTGCCAGCAGCTTAGCAAGTCGACTTGAAGCTTTCTTT.

This clone was observed a handful of times. J is TRBJ2-5 and V is TRBV19; TRBD1 is a possible D gene (6 bases). This CDR3 is 17 amino acids long. V lost 4 bases, J lost 0 bases, and 18 bases lay in between. Germline loops: CDR1 LNHDA, CDR2 SQIVND (reference sequence). CDR3 loop: CASSTREGGENQETQYF. The CDR3 coding sequence is TGTGCCAGTAGTACCCGGGAAGGGGGAGAAAACCAAGAGACCCAGTACTTC. Drawing the rest from reference TRBV19 and TRBJ2-5, the complete variable domain is DGGITQSPKYLFRKEGQNVTLSCEQNLNHDAMYWYRQDPGQGLRLIYYSQIVNDFQKGDIAEGYSVSREKKESFPLTVTSAQKNPTAFYLCASSTREGGENQETQYFGPGTRLLVL.

This clone was seen only a few times. The chain couples TRBV6-6 to TRBJ2-1, with unresolved D. The CDR3 has 11 residues. V lost 7 bases and J lost 0, with 1 base in between. CDR1 is MNHNY, CDR2 SVGAGI, per germline (reference sequence). The CDR3 loop reads CASTSYNEQFF. CDR3 DNA sequence: TGTGCCAGCACCTCCTACAATGAGCAGTTCTTC.

The chain links TRBV4-3 to TRBJ1-5; the match to TRBD1 covers 7 bases. Per the germline V gene, CDR1 is LGHNA and CDR2 is YSLEER. V dropped 0 bases and J dropped 4; count of bases not matched to a gene: 3. The CDR3 totals 15 residues. CDR3 in amino acids: CASSQDGTVNQPQHF. CDR3 nucleotide sequence: TGCGCCAGCAGCCAAGATGGGACAGTTAATCAGCCCCAGCATTTT.

This rearrangement joins TRBV4-3 to TRBJ2-2; weak D call: TRBD2 (6 bases). The CDR3 covers 18 residues. The V gene lost 3 bases and the J gene lost 1 base, with 18 bases spanning the gap. The germline V gene has CDR1 LGHNA and CDR2 YSLEER. The CDR3 region is CASSHEPVGGLNTGELFF. The DNA for the CDR3 is TGCGCCAGCAGCCACGAACCTGTCGGGGGTTTGAACACCGGGGAGCTGTTTTTT.

The chain couples TRBV4-1 to TRBJ2-2; D possibly uses TRBD1 or TRBD2 (5 bases each). From germline, CDR1 is MGHRA and CDR2 YSYEKL. The CDR3 covers 16 residues. Trimming took off 3 bases at V and 5 bases at J, with 16 bases between the two ends. The CDR3, as DNA: TGCGCCAGCAGCCATTCTCCGGGGCAAGAGACCGGGGAGCTGTTTTTT. It encodes CASSHSPGQETGELFF.

The chain is built from TRBV6-5 and TRBJ2-1, with 8 bases aligning to TRBD2. Germline V gene data show CDR1 as MNHEY and CDR2 as SVGAGI. The CDR3 runs 15 residues. The J segment lost 12 bases and the V segment lost 3 bases, leaving 13 bases of the junction unmatched. CDR3 nucleotide sequence: TGTGCCAGCAGTTATTGGAACGGGGGGGAGGACGTGCAGTTCTTC. This encodes CASSYWNGGEDVQFF.

About this clone itself: Other DNA sequences of this sample code for an identical CDR3. V gene TRBV30 combines with J gene TRBJ1-1; no firm D call. The V end was cut by 0 bases, the J end by 8 bases, with 7 bases between. This CDR3 has 11 amino acids. Germline V gene sequence: CDR1 GTSNPN, CDR2 SVGIG (reference sequence). CDR3 coding DNA: TGTGCCTGGAGTGTGGGCGCAGAAGCTTTCTTT. It yields the protein CAWSVGAEAFF. Full variable domain (rest looked up from reference TRBV30 and TRBJ1-1): SQTIHQWPATLVQPVGSPLSLECTVEGTSNPNLYWYRQAAGRGLQLLFYSVGIGQISSEVPQNLSASRPQDRQFILSSKKLLLSDSGFYLCAWSVGAEAFFGQGTRLTVV.

This chain connects TRBV4-2 to TRBJ2-7, with D hard to call. This CDR3 has 12 residues. CDR1 and CDR2 from the germline V gene are LGHNA and YNFKEQ. V was shortened by 2 bases and J by 4 bases, with 6 bases between the two germline ends. The CDR3 loop is CASSQIGYEQYF. CDR3 bases: TGTGCCAGCAGCCAAATCGGTTACGAGCAGTACTTC.

The V and J genes are TRBV4-2 and TRBJ2-7; TRBD2 agrees at 8 bases. J was trimmed by 2 bases and V by 2 bases; bases with no gene match: 5. This CDR3 spans 15 amino acids. Germline lookup yields CDR1 LGHNA and CDR2 YNFKEQ. CDR3 protein: CASSQPAGAAYEQYF. The CDR3 nucleotides read TGTGCCAGCAGCCAACCAGCGGGGGCGGCCTACGAGCAGTACTTC.

The V gene is TRBV18, the J gene TRBJ2-3; TRBD1 agrees at 7 bases. Trimming cost V 3 bases and J 6 bases; bases outside gene matches: 9. The CDR3 covers 15 residues. Germline assignment: CDR1 KGHSH and CDR2 LQKENI. CDR3: CASSPDREREDTQYF. As DNA, the CDR3 is TGTGCCAGCTCACCCGACAGGGAACGCGAGGATACGCAGTATTTT.

This chain joins TRBV29-1 and TRBJ2-7, with a weak D call TRBD2 (6 bases). Between the trimmed V and J ends, which lost 0 bases and 1 base, there was a span of 13 bases. This CDR3 contains 15 residues. CDR1 is SQVTM, CDR2 ANQGSEA, per germline. The CDR3, as DNA: TGCAGCGTTGAAGATAAGGGCGGGGTTTCCTACGAGCAGTACTTC. It codes for CSVEDKGGVSYEQYF.

This clone has only a few counts. The rearrangement uses TRBV9 and TRBJ2-5, with 7 bases aligning to TRBD1. The CDR3 has 16 residues. Germline V gene sequence: CDR1 SGDLS, CDR2 YYNGEE. The J segment lost 5 bases and the V segment lost 4 bases, leaving 14 bases of the junction unmatched. CDR3 in amino acids: CASSQDSWDSGETQYF. In DNA, the CDR3 is TGTGCCAGCAGCCAAGATAGCTGGGACAGTGGGGAGACCCAGTACTTC.